This TCR beta chain originates from a study of cytomegalovirus exposure and HLA in healthy donors. Germline CDR1 is LNHDA and CDR2 is SQIVND (reference sequence). With 3 bases removed from V and 3 bases from J, the gap between germline ends came to 12 bases. The CDR3 is 15 residues long. Both 60 Vbeta primers and 13 Jbeta primers went into the PCR. Profiling relied on immunoSEQ multiplex PCR, and the TCRdb table lists in-frame clones only, not all of them. The table has 150,000 to 200,000 clones, 84% seen once; the top ten hold roughly 6.7%. The rearrangement uses TRBV19 and TRBJ1-3, with a possible D match to TRBD1 (5 bases). The clonotype comes from a man aged 50 to 60 in good health and CMV-seropositive. Specimen: PBMCs. CDR3 region: CASSMIGAGGNTIYF. DNA of the CDR3: TGTGCCAGTAGTATGATTGGGGCTGGTGGAAACACCATATATTTT.